These T cell receptor beta chains were read from a single sample in a study of blood T cell repertoires in COVID-19. Sequencing was performed with immunoSEQ multiplex PCR; in TCRdb, only in-frame clones are kept and a portion is missing. This sample yields 150,000 to 200,000 clones, of which 84% are seen a single time; 7.7% belongs to the top ten. The sample consisted of peripheral blood. Receptors originate from a man aged 40-55 years who had recovered from COVID-19. Both conserved end residues are trimmed from each CDR3.

V gene | CDR3 protein
TRBV12-1 | ASSFATATNEKLF
TRBV19 | ASSQGTGENEKLF
TRBV28 | ASSLTSGPYEQY
TRBV7-9 | ASSISGQGLTRDGYT
TRBV3-1/TRBV3-2 | ASSHPTGELF
TRBV29-1 | SVGDRSHEQY
TRBV19 | ASSPGQFTDTQY
TRBV5-6 | ASSLGQVYEQY
TRBV5-1 | ASSFRHGGALRLDGYT
TRBV6-5 | ATIQGAAETQY
TRBV6-1 | ASSEQTATNEKLF
TRBV25-1 | ASSESGVGGYT
TRBV7-2 | ASSDYPSGGADEQY
TRBV28 | ASSSPGTGMLNIQY